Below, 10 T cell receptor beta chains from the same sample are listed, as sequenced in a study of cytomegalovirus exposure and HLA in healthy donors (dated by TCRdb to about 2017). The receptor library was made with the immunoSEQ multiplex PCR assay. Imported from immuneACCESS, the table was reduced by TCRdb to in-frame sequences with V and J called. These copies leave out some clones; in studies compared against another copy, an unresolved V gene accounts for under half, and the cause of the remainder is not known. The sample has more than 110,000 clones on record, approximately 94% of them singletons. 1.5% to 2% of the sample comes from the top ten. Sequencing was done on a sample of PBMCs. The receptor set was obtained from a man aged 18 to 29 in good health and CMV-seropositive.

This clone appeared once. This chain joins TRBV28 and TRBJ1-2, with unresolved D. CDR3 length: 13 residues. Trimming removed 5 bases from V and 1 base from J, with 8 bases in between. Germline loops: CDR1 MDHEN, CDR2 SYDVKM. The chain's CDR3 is CASSLGGNYGYTF. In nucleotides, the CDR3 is TGTGCCAGCAGTCTCGGAGGTAACTATGGCTACACCTTC.

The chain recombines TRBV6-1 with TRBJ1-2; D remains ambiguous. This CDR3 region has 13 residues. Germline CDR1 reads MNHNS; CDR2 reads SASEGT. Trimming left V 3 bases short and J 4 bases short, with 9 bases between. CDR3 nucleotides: TGTGCCAGCAGTGAGTACCGGGGCTATGGCTACACCTTC. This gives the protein CASSEYRGYGYTF.

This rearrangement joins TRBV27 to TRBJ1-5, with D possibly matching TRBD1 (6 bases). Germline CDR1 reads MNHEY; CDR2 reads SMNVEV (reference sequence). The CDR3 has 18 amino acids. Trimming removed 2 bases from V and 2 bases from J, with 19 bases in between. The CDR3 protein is CASSLRGGRLRGNQPQHF. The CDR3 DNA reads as TGTGCCAGCAGTTTAAGGGGGGGTAGGCTTCGGGGCAATCAGCCCCAGCATTTT.

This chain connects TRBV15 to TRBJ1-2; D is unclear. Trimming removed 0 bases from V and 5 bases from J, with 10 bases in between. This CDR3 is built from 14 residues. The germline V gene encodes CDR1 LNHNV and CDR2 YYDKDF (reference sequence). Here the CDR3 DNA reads TGTGCCACCAGCAGAGATCGGGAGACATATGGCTACACCTTC. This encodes CATSRDRETYGYTF.

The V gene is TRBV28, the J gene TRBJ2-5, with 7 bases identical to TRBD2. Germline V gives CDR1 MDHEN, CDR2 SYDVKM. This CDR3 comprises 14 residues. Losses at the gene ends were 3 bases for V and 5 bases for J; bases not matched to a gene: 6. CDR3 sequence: CASSLMGGGETQYF. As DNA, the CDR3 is TGTGCCAGCAGTTTGATGGGGGGAGGGGAGACCCAGTACTTC.

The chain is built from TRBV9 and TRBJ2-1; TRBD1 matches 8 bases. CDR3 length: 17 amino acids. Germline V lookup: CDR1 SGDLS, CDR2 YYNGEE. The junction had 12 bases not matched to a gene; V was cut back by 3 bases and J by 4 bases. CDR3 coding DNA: TGTGCCAGCAGCGCGTGGGACAGGCCATTGCCTTACAATGAGCAGTTCTTC. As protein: CASSAWDRPLPYNEQFF.

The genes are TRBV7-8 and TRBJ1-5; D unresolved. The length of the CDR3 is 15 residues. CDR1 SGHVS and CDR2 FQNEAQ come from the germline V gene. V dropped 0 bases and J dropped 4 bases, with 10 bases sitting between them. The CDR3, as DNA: TGTGCCAGCAGCTTAGCGCAAACAGCAAATCAGCCCCAGCATTTT. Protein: CASSLAQTANQPQHF. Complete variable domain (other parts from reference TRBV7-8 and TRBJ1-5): GAGVSQSPRYKVAKRGQDVALRCDPISGHVSLFWYQQALGQGPEFLTYFQNEAQLDKSGLPSDRFFAERPEGSVSTLKIQRTQQEDSAVYLCASSLAQTANQPQHFGDGTRLSIL.

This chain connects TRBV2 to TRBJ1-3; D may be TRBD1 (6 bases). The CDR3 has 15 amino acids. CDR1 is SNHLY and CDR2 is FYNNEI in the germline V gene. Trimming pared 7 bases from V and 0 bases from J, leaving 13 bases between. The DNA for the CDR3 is TGTGCCAGCATTGAGGACAGCTCCTCTGGAAACACCATATATTTT. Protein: CASIEDSSSGNTIYF. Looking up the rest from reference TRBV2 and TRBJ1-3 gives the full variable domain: EPEVTQTPSHQVTQMGQEVILRCVPISNHLYFYWYRQILGQKVEFLVSFYNNEISEKSEIFDDQFSVERPDGSNFTLKIRSTKLEDSAMYFCASIEDSSSGNTIYFGEGSWLTVV.

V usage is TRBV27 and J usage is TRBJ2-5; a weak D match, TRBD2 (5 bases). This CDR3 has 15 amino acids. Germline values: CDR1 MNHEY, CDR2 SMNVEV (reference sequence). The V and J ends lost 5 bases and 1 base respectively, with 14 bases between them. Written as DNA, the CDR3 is TGTGCCAGCAGTCCTGACTATAACCTCCAAGAGACCCAGTACTTC. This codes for CASSPDYNLQETQYF.

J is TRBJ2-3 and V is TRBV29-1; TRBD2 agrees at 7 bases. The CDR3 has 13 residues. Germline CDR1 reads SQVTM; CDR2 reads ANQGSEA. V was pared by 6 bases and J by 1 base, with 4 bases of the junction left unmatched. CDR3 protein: CSVGTIGTDTQYF. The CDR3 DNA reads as TGCAGCGTGGGGACTATTGGCACAGATACGCAGTATTTT.